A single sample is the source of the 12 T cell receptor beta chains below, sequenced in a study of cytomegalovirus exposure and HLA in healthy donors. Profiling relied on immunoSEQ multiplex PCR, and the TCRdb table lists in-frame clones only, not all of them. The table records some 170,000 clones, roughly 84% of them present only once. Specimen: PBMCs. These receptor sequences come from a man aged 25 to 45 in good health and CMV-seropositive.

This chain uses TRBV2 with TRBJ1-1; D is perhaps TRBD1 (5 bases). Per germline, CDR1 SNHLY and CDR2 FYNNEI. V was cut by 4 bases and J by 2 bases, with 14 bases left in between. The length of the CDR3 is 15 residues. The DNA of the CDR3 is TGTGCCAGCAGTGTCCTGGACACAAAAAACACTGAAGCTTTCTTT. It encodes CASSVLDTKNTEAFF.

In DNA, the CDR3 is TGTGCCAGCACCGCCGTGGTCAGGGGCTATGGCTACACCTTC. Protein sequence: CASTAVVRGYGYTF. This chain joins TRBV6-5 and TRBJ1-2; weak D call: TRBD1 (6 bases). V was clipped by 7 bases and J by 4 bases, with 16 bases between them. Germline V lookup: CDR1 MNHEY, CDR2 SVGAGI. The CDR3 covers 14 residues.

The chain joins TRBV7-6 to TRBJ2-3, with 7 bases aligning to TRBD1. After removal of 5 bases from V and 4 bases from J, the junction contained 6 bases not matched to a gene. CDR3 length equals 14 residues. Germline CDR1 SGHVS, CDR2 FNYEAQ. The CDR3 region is CASSPRQGPDTQYF. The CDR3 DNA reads TGTGCCAGCAGCCCTCGACAGGGCCCAGATACGCAGTATTTT.

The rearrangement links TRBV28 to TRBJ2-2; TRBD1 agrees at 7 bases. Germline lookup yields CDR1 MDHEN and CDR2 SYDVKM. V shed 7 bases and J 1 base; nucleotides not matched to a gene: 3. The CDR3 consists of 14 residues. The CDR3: CASTRTGNTGELFF. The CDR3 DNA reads TGTGCCAGCACTAGGACAGGGAACACCGGGGAGCTGTTTTTT.

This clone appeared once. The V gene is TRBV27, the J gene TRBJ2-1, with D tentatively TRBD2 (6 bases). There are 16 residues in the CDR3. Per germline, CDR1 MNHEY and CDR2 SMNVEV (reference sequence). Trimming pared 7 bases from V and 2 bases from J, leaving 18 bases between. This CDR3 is CASNLFSGSAYNEQFF. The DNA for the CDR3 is TGTGCCAGCAACCTATTCTCCGGGAGTGCCTACAATGAGCAGTTCTTC.

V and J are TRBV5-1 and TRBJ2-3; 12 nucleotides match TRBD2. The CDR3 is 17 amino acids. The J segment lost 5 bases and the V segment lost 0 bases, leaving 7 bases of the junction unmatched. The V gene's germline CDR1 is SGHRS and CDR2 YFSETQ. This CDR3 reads CASSLEPSGRGGDTQYF. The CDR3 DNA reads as TGCGCCAGCAGCTTGGAGCCTAGCGGGAGGGGGGGAGATACGCAGTATTTT.

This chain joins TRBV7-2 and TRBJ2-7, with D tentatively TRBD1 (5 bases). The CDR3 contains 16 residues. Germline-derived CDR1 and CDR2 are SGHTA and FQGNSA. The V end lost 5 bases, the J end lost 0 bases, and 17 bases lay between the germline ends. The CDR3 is CASSTDSNLRSYEQYF. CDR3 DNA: TGTGCCAGCAGCACCGACAGTAACCTTCGCTCCTACGAGCAGTACTTC.

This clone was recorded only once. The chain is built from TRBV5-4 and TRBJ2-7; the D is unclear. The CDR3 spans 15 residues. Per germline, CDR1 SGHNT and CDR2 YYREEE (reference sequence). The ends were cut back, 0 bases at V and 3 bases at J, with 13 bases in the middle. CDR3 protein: CASSLDPNTYYEQYF. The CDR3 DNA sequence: TGTGCCAGCAGCTTGGACCCTAATACCTACTACGAGCAGTACTTC.

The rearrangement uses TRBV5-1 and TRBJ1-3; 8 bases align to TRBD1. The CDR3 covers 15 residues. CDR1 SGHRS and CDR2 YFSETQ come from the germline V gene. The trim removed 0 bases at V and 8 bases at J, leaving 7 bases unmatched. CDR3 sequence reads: CASSLGGQVVDTIYF. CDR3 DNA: TGCGCCAGCAGCTTGGGGGGACAGGTCGTTGACACCATATATTTT.

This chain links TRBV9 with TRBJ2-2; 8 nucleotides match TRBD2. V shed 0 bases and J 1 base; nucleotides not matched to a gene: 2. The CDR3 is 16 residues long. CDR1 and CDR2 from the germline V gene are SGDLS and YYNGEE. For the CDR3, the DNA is TGTGCCAGCAGCGTAGACACTAGCGGGAACACCGGGGAGCTGTTTTTT. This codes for CASSVDTSGNTGELFF. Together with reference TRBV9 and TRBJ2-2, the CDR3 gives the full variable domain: DSGVTQTPKHLITATGQRVTLRCSPRSGDLSVYWYQQSLDQGLQFLIQYYNGEERAKGNILERFSAQQFPDLHSELNLSSLELGDSALYFCASSVDTSGNTGELFFGEGSRLTVL.

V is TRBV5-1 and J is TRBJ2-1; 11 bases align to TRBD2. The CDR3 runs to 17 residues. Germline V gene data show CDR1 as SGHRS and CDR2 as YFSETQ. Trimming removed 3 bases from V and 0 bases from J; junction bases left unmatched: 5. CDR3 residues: CASSYSTSGSSYNEQFF. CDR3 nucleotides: TGCGCCAGCAGCTACTCCACTAGCGGGAGCTCCTACAATGAGCAGTTCTTC.

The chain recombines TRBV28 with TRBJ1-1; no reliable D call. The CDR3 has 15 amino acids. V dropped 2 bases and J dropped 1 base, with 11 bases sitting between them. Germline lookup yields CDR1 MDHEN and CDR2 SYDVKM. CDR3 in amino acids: CASSLRGNTNTEAFF. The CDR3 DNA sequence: TGTGCCAGCAGTTTAAGAGGAAACACGAACACTGAAGCTTTCTTT.